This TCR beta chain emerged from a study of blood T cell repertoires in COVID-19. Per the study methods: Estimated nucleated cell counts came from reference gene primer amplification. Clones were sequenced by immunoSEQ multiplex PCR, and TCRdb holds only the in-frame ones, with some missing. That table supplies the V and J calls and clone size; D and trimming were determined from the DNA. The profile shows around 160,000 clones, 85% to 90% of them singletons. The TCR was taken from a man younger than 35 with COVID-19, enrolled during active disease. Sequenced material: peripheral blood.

The CDR3 loop reads CASSRQGDNSPLHF. Here the CDR3 DNA reads TGTGCCAGCTCACGACAGGGGGATAATTCACCCCTCCACTTT. The chain recombines TRBV18 with TRBJ1-6; TRBD1 matches at 9 bases. Germline values: CDR1 KGHSH, CDR2 LQKENI. J was trimmed by 5 bases and V by 4 bases; bases with no gene match: 0. The CDR3 runs 14 residues.